This T cell receptor beta chain comes out of a study of T cell changes during pregnancy in multiple sclerosis. The V gene's germline CDR1 is SEHNR and CDR2 FQNEAQ (reference sequence). Trimming took 5 bases from V and 4 from J, leaving 8 bases between them. This CDR3 has 12 residues. Assay: immunoSEQ multiplex PCR; the TCRdb copy retains only in-frame clones and omits some. The repertoire has fewer than 65,000 clones, about nine tenths of them found once; the top ten carry around 2.2%. The chain employs TRBV7-9 and TRBJ1-1; D is uncertain. Sample: peripheral blood, taken in the third trimester of pregnancy. The clonotype was recovered from a female donor in good health, enrolled as a control in a pregnancy study. CDR3 DNA: TGTGCCAGCAGCCCCGGTTTCACTGAAGCTTTCTTT. This gives the protein CASSPGFTEAFF.